These 19 T cell receptor beta chains share one sample of origin, sequenced in a study of regulatory T cells in long-lasting Graves disease. Regarding time point: persistent/refractory GD, antithyroid drugs over 5 years with positive TRAb. Following extraction of RNA from PBMCs, that RNA was used to make the TCR library. Both iRepertoire HTBI primers and Arm-PCR of CDR3 regions were used to build the TCR beta libraries. One entry per CDR3 protein results from TCRdb running MiXCR on the multiplex PCR reads. There are 250,000 to 300,000 distinct CDR3 sequences in the sample; approximately 20% occur only once, and roughly 56% lies in the top ten. The sequencing here drew on peripheral blood mononuclear cells (PBMCs), taken when the disease was refractory, from a patient treated with antithyroid drugs. All receptors derive from a female donor with Graves disease.

This clonotype has ten or more counts. The J gene is TRBJ2-7, the V gene TRBV12-3 or TRBV12-4; weak D call: TRBD1 (5 bases). This CDR3 has 15 amino acids. Trimming left V 1 base short and J 6 bases short, with 16 bases between. CDR3 DNA sequence: TGTGCCAGCAGTTTAGGCCTAGGGGTTTCTCGCGAGCAGTACTTC. It specifies CASSLGLGVSREQYF.

This clonotype showed up just a few times. The chain is built from TRBV28 and TRBJ2-4; D unclear. The CDR3 is 11 amino acids. Trimming removed 7 bases at V and 6 bases at J, with 7 bases between. From germline, CDR1 is MDHEN and CDR2 SYDVKM. The CDR3 DNA sequence: TGTGCCAGCAAACACTTAAACATTCAGTACTTC. Its translation is CASKHLNIQYF.

With regard to this clonotype: The junction differs from germline at one of its ends, possibly a read error. This chain connects TRBV2 to TRBJ1-2, with D tentatively TRBD1 (5 bases). The CDR3 has 15 amino acids. Germline V gives CDR1 SNHLY, CDR2 FYNNEI. As DNA, the CDR3 is TGTGCCGGCAGCCTGGGGCTCGAGTCGGACTATGGCTACACCTTC. It yields the protein CAGSLGLESDYGYTF.

This clonotype occurred once. A much larger clone lies one base from this, so it may be a read error. This CDR3 is missing its conserved last phenylalanine or tryptophan, likely due to a read error. The rearrangement links TRBV12-3 or TRBV12-4 to TRBJ1-3; perhaps TRBD1 as D (5 bases). The CDR3 extends over 14 amino acids. Trimming left V 1 base short and J 3 bases short, with 7 bases between. The CDR3: CASSLEQDGNTIYS. The CDR3 coding sequence is TGTGCCAGCAGTTTAGAACAGGATGGAAACACCATATATTCT.

The V gene is TRBV7-9, the J gene TRBJ1-1; 8 bases are a match to TRBD1. The V segment lost 5 bases and the J segment 3 bases; nucleotides outside the gene matches: 11. Germline loops: CDR1 SEHNR, CDR2 FQNEAQ (reference sequence). This CDR3 spans 16 amino acids. The CDR3 DNA reads TGTGCCAGCAGCCCAACAGGGGGAGGTCGGCACACTGAAGCTTTCTTT. Protein: CASSPTGGGRHTEAFF.

The chain links TRBV2 to TRBJ2-5; TRBD2 matches 10 bases. The CDR3 is 13 residues long. Germline CDR1 SNHLY, CDR2 FYNNEI. V dropped 4 bases and J dropped 7; count of bases not matched to a gene: 3. In DNA form, the CDR3 reads TGTGCCAGCAGTGGCCGACTAGCGGGGACCCAGTACTTC. This gives the protein CASSGRLAGTQYF.

The gene calls are TRBV25-1 and TRBJ2-2; 7 bases map to TRBD1. CDR3 size: 18 residues. V trimming: 5 bases; J trimming: 5 bases; junction bases outside the gene matches: 17. Germline V CDR1 and CDR2: MGHDK, SYGVNS. The CDR3 reads CASSPNPTGWFGTGELFF. CDR3 DNA sequence: TGTGCCAGCAGTCCTAACCCGACAGGGTGGTTCGGGACCGGGGAGCTGTTTTTT.

The sample holds many counts of this clonotype. The chain joins TRBV11-2 to TRBJ2-7; 8 bases match TRBD2. V was clipped by 1 base and J by 6 bases; unmatched bases: 5. Germline values: CDR1 SGHAT, CDR2 FQNNGV. The CDR3 loop spans 14 amino acids. CDR3 sequence (DNA): TGTGCCAGCAGCTTAGGTAGCGGGATCGGCGAGCAGTACTTC. It yields the protein CASSLGSGIGEQYF.

The J gene is TRBJ1-4, the V gene TRBV30; maybe TRBD1 (6 bases). V lost 6 bases and J 2 bases, leaving 13 bases between the germline ends. This CDR3 is built from 14 residues. Germline V CDR1 and CDR2: GTSNPN, SVGIG (reference sequence). The CDR3 DNA reads TGTGCCTGCCCTTCGGGGGCGACTAATGAAAAACTGTTTTTT. It translates to CACPSGATNEKLFF.

This rearrangement joins TRBV5-4 to TRBJ2-2; 12 bases are shared with TRBD2. V gave up 2 bases and J gave up 0 bases; unmatched junction bases: 5. CDR1 SGHNT and CDR2 YYREEE come from the germline V gene (reference sequence). The CDR3 sequence is 18 residues long. Here the CDR3 reads CASSLDGLAGSNTGELFF. CDR3 DNA: TGTGCCAGCAGCTTAGACGGACTAGCGGGATCGAACACCGGGGAGCTGTTTTTT. Full variable domain (outside the CDR3, taken from reference TRBV5-4 and TRBJ2-2): ETGVTQSPTHLIKTRGQQVTLRCSSQSGHNTVSWYQQALGQGPQFIFQYYREEENGRGNFPPRFSGLQFPNYSSELNVNALELDDSALYLCASSLDGLAGSNTGELFFGEGSRLTVL.

This chain links TRBV7-8 with TRBJ2-1, with 13 bases that match TRBD2. The CDR3 loop spans 17 amino acids. Germline V lookup: CDR1 SGHVS, CDR2 FQNEAQ. The ends lost 5 bases at V and 1 base at J; junction bases unmatched: 5. CDR3 loop: CASSTAGLAGSYNEQFF. The DNA of the CDR3 is TGTGCCAGCAGCACAGCGGGACTAGCGGGGTCCTACAATGAGCAGTTCTTC.

This clonotype has just a few counts. The chain couples TRBV6-1 to TRBJ2-5, with D maybe TRBD2 (6 bases). Per the germline V gene, CDR1 is MNHNS and CDR2 is SASEGT. Trimming shortened V by 10 bases and J by 3 bases, and 18 bases separated the two germline ends. This CDR3 has 14 residues. DNA for the CDR3: TGTGCCACCACCCTTCGGTGGGAGGAAGAGACCCAGTACTTC. Its translation: CATTLRWEEETQYF.

The gene calls are TRBV6-2 or TRBV6-3 and TRBJ2-2; 7 nucleotides line up with TRBD1. V lost 2 bases, J lost 3 bases, and 3 bases stayed unmatched. The CDR3 covers 15 residues. Germline V CDR1 and CDR2: MNHEY, SVGEGT. CDR3: CASSYGQEDTGELFF. The CDR3 coding sequence is TGTGCCAGCAGTTACGGACAGGAGGACACCGGGGAGCTGTTTTTT.

This clonotype appeared many times. The chain couples TRBV7-2 to TRBJ2-4; the D call may be TRBD1 or TRBD2 (6 bases each). The CDR3 is 17 residues long. The V and J ends lost 1 base and 0 bases respectively, with 13 bases between them. Germline-derived CDR1 and CDR2 are SGHTA and FQGNSA. The CDR3 is CASSLGWGAGAKNIQYF. The CDR3 DNA reads as TGTGCCAGCAGCTTAGGATGGGGGGCTGGAGCCAAAAACATTCAGTACTTC.

This clonotype was recorded many times. J is TRBJ2-5 and V is TRBV30; no definite D call. The V and J ends lost 2 bases and 1 base respectively, with 14 bases between them. The germline CDR1 and CDR2 sequences are GTSNPN and SVGIG (reference sequence). CDR3 length equals 15 residues. The CDR3: CAWSRNRNRQETQYF. The DNA of the CDR3 is TGTGCCTGGAGTAGAAATCGGAATCGCCAAGAGACCCAGTACTTC. Complete variable domain (other parts from reference TRBV30 and TRBJ2-5): SQTIHQWPATLVQPVGSPLSLECTVEGTSNPNLYWYRQAAGRGLQLLFYSVGIGQISSEVPQNLSASRPQDRQFILSSKKLLLSDSGFYLCAWSRNRNRQETQYFGPGTRLLVL.

The chain carries TRBV7-8 and TRBJ2-6; D ambiguous. This CDR3 comprises 14 residues. Germline V gene sequence: CDR1 SGHVS, CDR2 FQNEAQ. Trimming removed 8 bases at V and 0 bases at J, with 8 bases between. DNA of the CDR3: TGTGCCAGCCCGATCCTCTCTGGGGCCAACGTCCTGACTTTC. Its protein product is CASPILSGANVLTF.

This clonotype was found many times. V usage is TRBV6-1 and J usage is TRBJ1-2, with 7 bases lining up with TRBD1. CDR1 is MNHNS, CDR2 SASEGT, per germline. The J segment lost 6 bases and the V segment lost 6 bases, leaving 4 bases of the junction unmatched. CDR3 length equals 12 residues. In DNA form, the CDR3 reads TGTGCCAGCAGAAGGGGGCCGGATGGCTACACCTTC. Protein product: CASRRGPDGYTF.

This chain joins TRBV27 and TRBJ2-2, with D perhaps TRBD2 (5 bases). Germline loops: CDR1 MNHEY, CDR2 SMNVEV (reference sequence). V shed 3 bases and J shed 0 bases, with 11 bases lying between them. This CDR3 has 16 amino acids. The CDR3 sequence: CASSFSLAANTGELFF. In DNA form, the CDR3 reads TGTGCCAGCAGTTTTAGCCTAGCAGCGAACACCGGGGAGCTGTTTTTT.

The CDR3 here is CASSQPESGNTIYF. The CDR3 DNA sequence: TGCGCCAGCAGCCAACCGGAGTCGGGAAACACCATATATTTT. The chain carries TRBV4-1 and TRBJ1-3; D uncertain. The CDR3 sequence is 14 residues long. V was shortened by 2 bases and J by 4 bases, with 9 bases between the two germline ends. CDR1 is MGHRA, CDR2 YSYEKL, per germline.